One TCR beta chain is described in this entry. The table lists this clonotype with many counts. This clone's antigen is unknown. No qualities accompany the bases; no much larger clone lies one base away. These data come from a study of T cells after yellow fever vaccination (dated by TCRdb to between 2018 and 2021). The study in broad terms: The SMART-Seq v4 Ultra Low Input RNA kit was used to prepare libraries from fractions with low cell numbers. Bulk PBMC replicates and cell subsets were isolated from blood drawn at multiple timepoints before and after both primary and secondary immunization. The cohort comprised two healthy male donors, one aged 18 to 29 and one aged 30 to 39 years. To track T-cell clones before and after primary and booster YFV17D yellow fever vaccination, bulk TCR alpha and beta repertoires were sequenced longitudinally. Overall study results and their limits: A small fraction of clonotypes appeared in both the CD4 and CD8 compartments, likely as a result of convergent recombination. The secondary T-cell response was found to be weaker but faster than the primary response, with a peak reached on day 5 rather than on day 15. Because the study included only a couple of donors, the extent to which the findings can be generalized is limited. Computational filtering was required because FACS-sorted repertoires could contain abundant contaminating clonotypes from the bulk population. Most clones expanded after primary vaccination were re-detected after the booster (almost 98% of CD4 and more than 70% of CD8), suggesting broad memory maintenance.

Sequencing relied on an Illumina NovaSeq 6000. TCR cDNA was synthesized by 5'RACE template switching, through which a universal primer site and unique molecular identifiers were introduced. Priming for cDNA synthesis came from both the TCR alpha and TCR beta constant segments. Library amplification used two PCR steps, and the second PCR step added sample barcodes and sequencing adapters. Libraries were sequenced on Illumina HiSeq 2500 (2x100 bp) or NovaSeq (2x150 bp). Concerning the study's data processing: Demultiplexing of reads and collapsing into UMI consensus sequences were performed with MIGEC, and V(D)J alignment was carried out with MiXCR. Clonotypes responding to the vaccine were identified with edgeR on replicate PBMC samples, with the criteria of FDR below 0.01 and a log2 fold change above 5 up to day 15. CD4 or CD8 identity was assigned to each bulk clonotype according to whether the clonotype was present at higher abundance in the sequenced CD4 repertoire or the sequenced CD8 repertoire. TCRdb took the public reads, trimmed them with fastp at Q25, ran MiXCR for clone calling and kept in-frame beta chains. All rows with the same CDR3 protein become a single entry with the most common DNA and genes. The V and J calls, along with clone size, are taken from TCRdb and not from the paper's own processing. The sample data list a few hundred thousand distinct CDR3 sequences, and roughly 3.5% of these were observed just once. In total, the top ten clones hold around 19% of the sample.

The treatment or condition label corresponds to: live attenuated yellow fever vaccine strain. Two biological replicates of bulk PBMCs were collected at each blood-draw timepoint. A standard Ficoll-Paque protocol was used to isolate PBMCs from peripheral blood. TriZol was used to extract RNA from bulk PBMCs, from CD4 and CD8 fractions, and from dextramer-positive and dextramer-negative fractions. Trimming leaves V shorter by 1 base and J shorter by 0 bases, with the junction holding 1 base beyond the gene matches. CDR1 and CDR2 (KGHDR, SFDVKD) derive from the germline V gene. Including cysteine and phenylalanine, the CDR3 has 16 amino acids. Solely the CDR3 DNA is kept, with 48 bases framed from the first base.

This sequence originates from a man aged 18 to 29 who received the YFV17D yellow fever vaccine. The V and J segments used are TRBV24-1 and TRBJ2-3, with TRBD2 matching 9 junction bases. The input for sequencing was PBMCs, taken 15 days after the yellow fever booster vaccination. The CDR3 in this case is CATSDFSGGSTDTQYF. The DNA reads TGTGCCACCAGTGATTTTAGCGGGGGAAGCACAGATACGCAGTATTTT.